These 13 T cell receptor beta chains were all obtained from the same sample, sequenced in a study of T cell repertoires in cytomegalovirus infection. Antigens of these TCRs are unknown. MiXCR was run by TCRdb on the reads, yielding one entry per CDR3 protein. The sample holds roughly 990,000 distinct CDR3 sequences, roughly 31% seen once. The sample was cultured CD8+ T cells from PBMCs, taken from culture after CMV antigen stimulation. All receptors derive from a human donor in good health (CMV status not recorded). Some clones in this sample may be carry-over from other donors' samples.

The V call is TRBV7-4, the J call TRBJ1-2; 9 bases are a match to TRBD1. The CDR3 has 15 amino acids. J lost 1 base, V lost 1 base, and 1 base had no gene match. The germline V gene has CDR1 SGHVT and CDR2 SQSDAQ. This CDR3 reads CASSLGDRDNYGYTF. The DNA for the CDR3 is TGTGCCAGCAGCTTAGGGGACAGGGATAACTATGGCTACACCTTC.

The chain combines TRBV12-3 or TRBV12-4 with TRBJ2-7, with D perhaps TRBD2 (5 bases). V was pared by 5 bases and J by 5 bases, with 13 bases between. The CDR3 is 13 amino acids. CDR3 coding DNA: TGTGCCAGCAGTGGTGCGGGTTTAGACGAGCAGTACGTC. Translated, it gives CASSGAGLDEQYV.

J is TRBJ1-1 and V is TRBV10-3, with D perhaps TRBD1 (5 bases). The CDR3 totals 16 residues. CDR1 is ENHRY, CDR2 SYGVKD, per germline. V was cut by 3 bases and J by 11 bases, with 25 bases left in between. CDR3 DNA: TGTGCCATCAGTGAAGTACAGGTCTACACTCCGGGGTTGGCTTTCTTT. The encoded protein is CAISEVQVYTPGLAFF.

This clonotype was observed a few times. The chain uses TRBV6-6 and TRBJ2-7; 10 bases map to TRBD1. V was clipped by 2 bases and J by 4 bases; unmatched bases: 11. The V gene's germline CDR1 is MNHNY and CDR2 SVGAGI (reference sequence). The CDR3 extends over 17 amino acids. In DNA form, the CDR3 reads TGTGCCAGCAGTTACACCCTCGACAGGGGGCATGAGTACGAGCAGTACTTC. Amino acids: CASSYTLDRGHEYEQYF.

This clonotype showed up many times. CDR3 DNA: TGTGCCAGCAGCTTAGACAGGGGGCCCGAACACTATGGCTACACCTTC. Its protein product is CASSLDRGPEHYGYTF. The rearrangement joins TRBV7-6 to TRBJ1-2, with 9 bases aligning to TRBD1. CDR3 length: 16 amino acids. V dropped 1 base and J dropped 3; count of bases not matched to a gene: 6. Germline V gene sequence: CDR1 SGHVS, CDR2 FNYEAQ.

Turning to this clonotype: Its ends do not fully match the called genes, so a read error is possible. The rearrangement links TRBV11-1 to TRBJ2-1; D is perhaps TRBD1 (5 bases). CDR1 SGHAT and CDR2 FQDESV come from the germline V gene (reference sequence). The CDR3 consists of 17 residues. CDR3 sequence reads: CASSLLGASSSYNEQLF. The CDR3, as DNA: TGTGCCAGCAGCTTATTAGGGGCCTCAAGCTCCTACAATGAGCAGCTCTTC.

This clonotype was recorded a few times. This sequence joins TRBV9 and TRBJ2-7; D not resolved. The CDR3 consists of 11 residues. Trimming stripped 4 bases from V and 6 bases from J, with 8 bases between. CDR1 is SGDLS, CDR2 YYNGEE, per germline. For the CDR3, the DNA is TGTGCCAGCAGCAACAATCTCGAGCAGTACTTC. This sequence encodes CASSNNLEQYF.

A few counts support this clonotype. CDR3 sequence (DNA): TGTGCCAGCAGTTACTTGAGACCGACTAGCACAGATACGCAGTATTTT. It codes for CASSYLRPTSTDTQYF. This chain connects TRBV6-6 to TRBJ2-3; no reliable D call. V was cut by 1 base and J by 0 bases, with 11 bases left in between. CDR3 length: 16 residues. The germline CDR1 and CDR2 sequences are MNHNY and SVGAGI (reference sequence).

With respect to this clonotype: A much larger clone lies a single base off, so this may be a read error. No conserved phenylalanine or tryptophan is present at the end of the CDR3, so a read error is the likely explanation. V gene TRBV7-2 combines with J gene TRBJ1-5; 9 bases line up with TRBD1. The CDR3 spans 16 residues. Trimming cost V 4 bases and J 3 bases; bases outside gene matches: 7. CDR1 is SGHTA and CDR2 is FQGNSA in the germline V gene. The DNA of the CDR3 is TGTGCCAGCAGCTACCGACAGGGGGGAAACAATCAGCCCCAGCATTCT. Amino acid sequence: CASSYRQGGNNQPQHS.

This clonotype was seen once. Sequence at one end of the junction differs from germline and may be a read error. The chain uses TRBV7-6 and TRBJ1-5; 7 nucleotides agree with TRBD1. CDR1 and CDR2 (germline): SGHVS, FNYEAQ. The CDR3 extends over 16 amino acids. The CDR3 bases are TGTGCCAGCTGCTTAGCGCCAGGGGGTAGCAATCAGCCCCAGCATTTT. Translation: CASCLAPGGSNQPQHF.

This chain connects TRBV4-3 to TRBJ1-1; unclear D gene. Germline CDR1 LGHNA, CDR2 YSLEER. The CDR3 runs to 15 residues. The germline V and J ends were trimmed by 0 bases and 0 bases, with 8 bases remaining between them. The CDR3 sequence is CASSQERTMNTEAFF. The CDR3, as DNA: TGCGCCAGCAGCCAAGAAAGGACCATGAACACTGAAGCTTTCTTT.

The rearrangement joins TRBV27 to TRBJ1-2; 7 bases map to TRBD1. J lost 0 bases, V lost 5 bases, and 6 bases had no gene match. The CDR3 loop spans 15 amino acids. The germline V gene has CDR1 MNHEY and CDR2 SMNVEV (reference sequence). The CDR3, as DNA: TGTGCCAGCAGTCCAATGACAGGGCCTAACTATGGCTACACCTTC. The encoded protein is CASSPMTGPNYGYTF.

This clonotype was counted a few times. The chain employs TRBV7-9 and TRBJ2-1; no clear D. V was cut by 4 bases and J by 0 bases, with 13 bases left in between. Germline V CDR1 and CDR2: SEHNR, FQNEAQ (reference sequence). This CDR3 has 16 residues. The CDR3 DNA reads as TGTGCCAGCAGCTCCCCCACGGAGAGCTCCTACAATGAGCAGTTCTTC. Translated: CASSSPTESSYNEQFF.